A selection of T cell receptor beta chains follows, all from one sample in a study of neurological immune-mediated disorders. Using its own MiXCR run on the 5' RACE reads, TCRdb lists one record per CDR3 protein. Among 36,000 or so distinct CDR3 sequences listed, approximately 10% were seen once. The sample was PBMCs. The receptors stem from a woman between 25 and 40 years old with HTLV-1-associated myelopathy (HAM/TSP). The CDR3 runs from the conserved cysteine through the conserved F or W. The D gene is left open where the match is weak. A clone size is listed for some rows: how often the clone was seen (once, few, many), or a class if it is expanded.

size	V	D	J	DNA	CDR3
-	TRBV5-1	TRBD2	TRBJ2-3	TGCGCCAGCAGCGGTACGACTAGCGGGAGCACAGATACGCAGTATTTT	CASSGTTSGSTDTQYF
many	TRBV5-1	-	TRBJ2-6	TGCGCCAGCAGCCCTGGCTCTGGGGCCAACGTCCTGACTTTC	CASSPGSGANVLTF
many	TRBV20-1	-	TRBJ1-1	TGCAGTGCTAAAGGGTTCACTGAAGCTTTCTTT	CSAKGFTEAFF
medium-sized	TRBV3-1	-	TRBJ2-5	TGTGCCAGCAGCCAAGAGTGGCAGGACGAAGAGACCCAGTACTTC	CASSQEWQDEETQYF
-	TRBV20-1	-	TRBJ2-5	TGCAGTGGAACATCATGGGGGGAGACCCAGTACTTC	CSGTSWGETQYF
many	TRBV20-1	-	TRBJ2-1	TGCAGTGCTAGACGGGCGGTTGAAGCTCCTTTCTTC	CSARRAVEAPFF
-	TRBV7-9	TRBD2	TRBJ2-7	TGTGCCAGCAACGTAGCGGGGACCTCCTACGAGCAGTACTTC	CASNVAGTSYEQYF
many	TRBV20-1	TRBD1	TRBJ2-4	TGCAGTGCTAGAGGGCCACTCGGACAGGCCTTAAACATTCAGTACTTC	CSARGPLGQALNIQYF
many	TRBV5-1	TRBD2	TRBJ2-7	TGCGCCAGCAGCTCCTGGGCAGCGGGAGACTACGAGCAGTACTTC	CASSSWAAGDYEQYF
-	TRBV12-3/TRBV12-4	-	TRBJ2-3	TGTGCCAGCAGTTTAGAGATTGGAGTAGATACGCAGTATTTT	CASSLEIGVDTQYF
many	TRBV25-1	TRBD1	TRBJ1-1	TGTGCCAGCAGCCCAGGGGGCACTGAAGCTTTCTTT	CASSPGGTEAFF
few	TRBV30	TRBD1	TRBJ2-1	TGTGCCTGGAGTGTACTGGGACAGGGGCAGTTCTTC	CAWSVLGQGQFF
many	TRBV10-3	-	TRBJ2-1	TGTGCCATCAGTGAGCCGGGTTCGGATGAGCAGTTCTTC	CAISEPGSDEQFF
many	TRBV20-1	TRBD2	TRBJ2-7	TGCAGTGCTTTTCGGGGGGGGGCAAGCGAGCAGTACTTC	CSAFRGGASEQYF
many	TRBV7-8	-	TRBJ2-5	TGTGCCAGCAGCCGAACAAGGACCGAAGAGACCCAGTACTTC	CASSRTRTEETQYF
once	TRBV20-1	TRBD1	TRBJ1-1	TGCAGTGCGAGACCGGGACAGGGAGACACTGACGCTTTCTTT	CSARPGQGDTDAFF
many	TRBV20-1	-	TRBJ1-4	TGCAGTGCTAGCAGAGCAACTAATGAAAAACTGTTTTTT	CSASRATNEKLFF
many	TRBV20-1	-	TRBJ2-1	TGCAGTGTAAGTTCGAATTACGAGCAGTTCTTC	CSVSSNYEQFF
many	TRBV7-8	-	TRBJ1-1	TGTGCCAGCACGCGCGAGGGGCGGCACACTGAAGCTTTCTTT	CASTREGRHTEAFF
many	TRBV5-1	TRBD1	TRBJ1-4	TGCGCCAGCAGCTTGGCCCTGACAGGGCCTAATGAAAAACTGTTTTTT	CASSLALTGPNEKLFF
many	TRBV29-1	-	TRBJ2-3	TGCAGCGTGAAAGGCCCTAGCCCCGATACGCAGTATTTT	CSVKGPSPDTQYF
many	TRBV7-9	TRBD2	TRBJ2-2	TGTGCCAGCAGCTTACAGGCGAGACTAGCGGGGGGACACACCGGGGAGCTGTTTTTT	CASSLQARLAGGHTGELFF
-	TRBV7-2	-	TRBJ2-3	TGTGCCAGCAGCTTAGTAGCACTTCGCACAGATACGCAGTATTTT	CASSLVALRTDTQYF
many	TRBV20-1	TRBD2	TRBJ2-1	TGCAGTGCTAAGGTCGGCGGGGGCTCCTACAATGAGCAGTTCTTC	CSAKVGGGSYNEQFF
many	TRBV29-1	-	TRBJ1-1	TGCAGCGTTGTACTCATGAACACTGAAGCTTTCTTT	CSVVLMNTEAFF
many	TRBV10-2	-	TRBJ1-1	TGCGCCAGCAGCCAACAGGGGAACACTGAAGCTTTCTTT	CASSQQGNTEAFF
many	TRBV27	TRBD2	TRBJ2-7	TGTGCCAGCAGTTTAGGACTAGCGAGGTCCTACGAGCAGTACTTC	CASSLGLARSYEQYF
many	TRBV7-8	TRBD1	TRBJ2-1	TGTGCCAGCAGCGCGGGACAGGGCTTTAACGATGAGCAGTTCTTC	CASSAGQGFNDEQFF
many	TRBV4-1	TRBD2	TRBJ2-1	TGCGCCAGCAGCCAAGAGGTAGCGGGGGGATACAATGAGCAGTTCTTC	CASSQEVAGGYNEQFF
many	TRBV20-1	-	TRBJ2-3	TGCAGTGCACATGCTGGTGCTAGCACAGATACGCAGTATTTT	CSAHAGASTDTQYF
many	TRBV20-1	-	TRBJ2-7	TGCAGTGCTAGTGGGAATTCCCCTTCCTACGAGCAGTACTTC	CSASGNSPSYEQYF
many	TRBV9	TRBD2	TRBJ2-1	TGTGCCAGCAGCTCTCCTAGCGGGGGCCCCCCCAGTGAGCAGTTCTTC	CASSSPSGGPPSEQFF
-	TRBV5-1	-	TRBJ1-6	TGCACCAGCAGCTTGGATCTCTCAGAGGGGTCACCCCTCCACTTT	CTSSLDLSEGSPLHF
once	TRBV30	-	TRBJ1-1	TGTGCATGGAGTTCACGACTCCCACTGCCCACTGAAGCTTTCTTT	CAWSSRLPLPTEAFF
many	TRBV12-3/TRBV12-4	-	TRBJ1-2	TGTGCCAGCAGTTTGAGGGCCCCCCATGGCTACACCTTC	CASSLRAPHGYTF
many	TRBV7-2	-	TRBJ1-3	TGTGCCAGCAGCTTACAGGGATTAGGAAACACCATATATTTT	CASSLQGLGNTIYF
many	TRBV3-1	-	TRBJ2-6	TGTGCCAGCAGCCAAGGCGGACCTGGGGCCAACGTCCTGACTTTC	CASSQGGPGANVLTF
many	TRBV24-1	-	TRBJ2-7	TGTGCCACCAGTGATTTGAACTCCTACGAGCAGTACTTC	CATSDLNSYEQYF
many	TRBV5-4	-	TRBJ1-2	TGTGCCAGCAGCTTCGGGGGCCGTAACTATGGCTACACCTTC	CASSFGGRNYGYTF
-	TRBV7-3	-	TRBJ1-4	-	CASSFYICSASLFMGSNEKLFF
many	TRBV5-1	-	TRBJ2-7	TGCGCCAGCCGGCCCCGACAGGTGAGCTCCTACGAGCAGTACTTC	CASRPRQVSSYEQYF